This TCR beta chain was documented in a study of patients and donors after allogeneic stem cell transplantation (dated by TCRdb to about 2020). The CDR3 goes from the cysteine to the phenylalanine over 14 residues. Solely the CDR3 DNA is kept, with 42 bases framed from the first base. V loses 6 bases of germline sequence and J loses 0 bases, and the interval between the two ends is 9 bases. From the germline V gene, CDR1 is SGHTA and CDR2 is FQGNSA. The method was RT-PCR. The data were produced on a NextSeq 550. TCRdb took the public reads, trimmed them with fastp at Q25, ran MiXCR for clone calling and kept in-frame beta chains. Rows matching on CDR3 protein sequence are summarized as one entry with the most common DNA and genes. The sample table holds 900,000 to 1,000,000 distinct CDR3 sequences, of which roughly 18% were seen once. The top ten clones comprise 5% to 6.5% of the sample. For this clonotype: There is no known antigen for this receptor. It has no much larger one-base neighbor in the sample; base qualities were not kept.

Sequenced material: blood, either unsorted or a sorted T cell fraction (not recorded which). The V and J genes are TRBV7-2 and TRBJ1-5; no D segment can be confidently identified. The receptor's source is a human donor who was either an allogeneic HSCT recipient or a stem cell or donor lymphocyte infusion donor (not recorded which). It is not recorded whose cells these are; they may come from a transplant donor. The sequenced DNA: TGTGCCAGCAGGAGTACGCATAGCAATCAGCCCCAGCATTTT. Its translation reads: CASRSTHSNQPQHF.